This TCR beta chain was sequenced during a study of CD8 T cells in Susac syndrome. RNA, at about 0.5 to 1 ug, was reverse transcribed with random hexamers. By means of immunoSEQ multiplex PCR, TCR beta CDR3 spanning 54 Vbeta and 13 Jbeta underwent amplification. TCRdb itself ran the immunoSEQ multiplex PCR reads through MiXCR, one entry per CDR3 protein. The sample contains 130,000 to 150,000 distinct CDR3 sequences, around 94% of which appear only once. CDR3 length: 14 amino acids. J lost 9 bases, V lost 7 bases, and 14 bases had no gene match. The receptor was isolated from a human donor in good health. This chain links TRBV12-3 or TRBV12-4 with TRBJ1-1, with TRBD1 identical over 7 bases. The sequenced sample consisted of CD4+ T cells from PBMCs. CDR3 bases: TGTGCCAGCAATCGGGGACAGACAGATAACCAAGCTTTCTTT. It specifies CASNRGQTDNQAFF.